A selection of T cell receptor beta chains follows, all from one sample in a study of regulatory T cells in long-lasting Graves disease. TCRdb reprocessed the multiplex PCR reads via MiXCR and lists one record per CDR3 protein. The data hold about 620,000 distinct CDR3 sequences, with approximately 15% observed a single time. These same data were also listed under a study on T cells in Graves' hyperthyroidism and ophthalmopathy.

This specimen was peripheral blood mononuclear cells (PBMCs), taken at new diagnosis, from a patient treated with antithyroid drugs. Every receptor here comes from a woman aged 25-40 years with Graves disease. Each CDR3 is given with its conserved first and last residue. Expanded clones are given a class, and other clones once, few, many or no size at all.

>many|TRBV2|TRBJ1-6
CASSQTVLNSPLHF
>few|TRBV2|TRBJ1-6
CASSEVGGAPISPLHF
>NA|TRBV28|TRBJ2-5
CASSLNLLETQYF
>NA|TRBV19|TRBJ1-5
CASSIGWGNHQPQHF
>many|TRBV6-1|TRBJ1-1
CASKQVGPNTEAFF
>many|TRBV7-2|TRBJ2-5
CASSLAGTGKFWKTQYF
>few|TRBV15|TRBJ2-7
CATSGGTRLYEQYF
>many|TRBV28|TRBJ2-7
CASSFRYEQYF
>NA|TRBV28|TRBJ2-5
CASSLPGQFVETQYF
>NA|TRBV24-1|TRBJ2-2
CATSRGVMSNTGELFF
>few|TRBV2|TRBJ2-2
CANSPVGRTGELFF
>few|TRBV7-2|TRBJ2-2
CASSPTRASGRGAELFF